The T cell receptor beta chain under discussion was sequenced for a study of T-cell memory formation after mild COVID-19. Overall study: TCR clusters largely stayed donor specific.

The sample holds a few counts of this clonotype. Its antigen is not known. This CDR3 spans 14 amino acids. The V and J ends lost 3 bases and 3 bases respectively, with 14 bases between them. Per the germline V gene, CDR1 is DFQATT and CDR2 is SNEGSKA (reference sequence). The study, taken as a whole, reports: Some clones that responded were present in memory (sampled pre-infection), which suggests cross-reactive memory joined. Day 37-peaking second-wave clones had unconfirmed SARS-CoV-2 specificity.

Sample barcodes and UMIs were carried by the TCR alpha and TCR beta cDNA libraries that 5'RACE generated with constant-segment primers. MiXCR was run by TCRdb on the 5' RACE reads, yielding one entry per CDR3 protein. The sample yields 200,000 or so distinct CDR3 sequences, 16% seen once. The material sequenced was PBMCs or a T cell subset sorted from them (not recorded which). The genes are TRBV20-1 and TRBJ1-2, with a tentative D call TRBD1 (6 bases). The sequence came from an adult woman who had mild COVID-19 (a few samples of this study predate the infection). Cell type and time point are not known. The CDR3 nucleotides are TGCAGTGCTAGGATCAAAAGGGGGGACTATGGCTACACCTTC. This encodes CSARIKRGDYGYTF.